The entry that follows covers one T cell receptor beta chain sequence. Between the trimmed V and J ends, which lost 9 bases and 5 bases, there was a span of 12 bases. Germline V gene lookup returns CDR1 KGHDR and CDR2 SFDVKD. The CDR3 has 12 residues. Sequencing used immunoSEQ multiplex PCR; TCRdb keeps in-frame clones, though not all of them. The sample has 130,000 to 150,000 clones; approximately 80% are singletons. This sample was included in a study of blood T cell repertoires in COVID-19. Overall study context: Italy, Spain and the United States were the sources of the convalescent and acute COVID-19 samples. PBMCs, B-cell-depleted T cells, or T cells were the source of the cDNA or gDNA that made up the material.

This chain connects TRBV24-1 to TRBJ1-1; weak D call: TRBD1 (6 bases). The TCR was taken from a man between 60 and 75 years old with active or convalescent COVID-19. Sequenced: peripheral blood. CDR3 protein: CATPQGRTEAFF. The CDR3 DNA reads TGTGCCACCCCACAGGGTCGAACTGAAGCTTTCTTT.